The 5 T cell receptor beta chains listed next were all sequenced from one sample in a study of beta chain features in type 1 diabetes. Findings and limits, study-wide: TCRB CDR3 length was moderately but significantly reduced in all four CD4+ subsets of Type 1 diabetes patients.

Expressed TCRB transcripts were sequenced, since all the RNA that had been isolated was reverse transcribed. TCRdb keeps only in-frame clones here, not all; method: immunoSEQ multiplex PCR. The sample holds about 640,000 clones; around 12% are singletons and the top ten take 0.095% to 0.15%. These TCRs' antigens remain unknown. The sequenced material came from naive CD4+ T cells from blood. All receptors derive from a man aged 25 to 40 with type 1 diabetes.

This clone was seen a handful of times. The chain links TRBV11-2 to TRBJ2-5; no firm D call. The germline V gene has CDR1 SGHAT and CDR2 FQNNGV. CDR3 length equals 15 residues. The V and J ends lost 1 base and 2 bases respectively, with 11 bases between them. The CDR3 spells CASSLVGAPQETQYF. DNA for the CDR3: TGTGCCAGCAGCTTAGTTGGCGCGCCTCAAGAGACCCAGTACTTC. Using reference TRBV11-2 and TRBJ2-5 for the parts outside the CDR3, the full variable domain is EAGVAQSPRYKIIEKRQSVAFWCNPISGHATLYWYQQILGQGPKLLIQFQNNGVVDDSQLPKDRFSAERLKGVDSTLKIQPAKLEDSAVYLCASSLVGAPQETQYFGPGTRLLVL.

The V and J genes are TRBV2 and TRBJ2-1; 8 bases map to TRBD2. Germline V gives CDR1 SNHLY, CDR2 FYNNEI. The CDR3 spans 16 residues. J lost 3 bases, V lost 4 bases, and 8 bases had no gene match. DNA for the CDR3: TGTGCCAGCAGTGGAAGTATAGCGGGGCTCTACAATGAGCAGTTCTTC. This translates into CASSGSIAGLYNEQFF.

This clone was seen a few times. The genes are TRBV29-1 and TRBJ2-7; D might be TRBD1 (6 bases). The CDR3 runs to 13 residues. V was shortened by 4 bases and J by 5 bases, with 15 bases between the two germline ends. Germline V gives CDR1 SQVTM, CDR2 ANQGSEA. CDR3 loop: CSVGHGQSDEQYF. The CDR3 coding sequence is TGCAGCGTTGGCCACGGACAGTCCGACGAGCAGTACTTC.

Only a few counts were recorded for this clone. The rearrangement links TRBV7-9 to TRBJ1-6; D remains ambiguous. V shed 3 bases and J shed 10 bases, with 7 bases lying between them. This CDR3 is built from 12 residues. Germline V CDR1 and CDR2: SEHNR, FQNEAQ (reference sequence). CDR3 nucleotide sequence: TGTGCCAGCAGCTTGATGGGGTCACCCCTCCACTTT. This encodes CASSLMGSPLHF.

The chain carries TRBV28 and TRBJ2-2; TRBD1 agrees at 7 bases. The trim removed 3 bases at V and 15 bases at J, leaving 7 bases unmatched. The CDR3 has 12 amino acids. Germline V gene sequence: CDR1 MDHEN, CDR2 SYDVKM. CDR3 DNA sequence: TGTGCCAGCAGTTTGCCGGCCAGGGGGTTGTTTTTT. Translation gives CASSLPARGLFF. Full variable domain (missing parts from reference TRBV28 and TRBJ2-2): DVKVTQSSRYLVKRTGEKVFLECVQDMDHENMFWYRQDPGLGLRLIYFSYDVKMKEKGDIPEGYSVSREKKERFSLILESASTNQTSMYLCASSLPARGLFFGEGSRLTVL.